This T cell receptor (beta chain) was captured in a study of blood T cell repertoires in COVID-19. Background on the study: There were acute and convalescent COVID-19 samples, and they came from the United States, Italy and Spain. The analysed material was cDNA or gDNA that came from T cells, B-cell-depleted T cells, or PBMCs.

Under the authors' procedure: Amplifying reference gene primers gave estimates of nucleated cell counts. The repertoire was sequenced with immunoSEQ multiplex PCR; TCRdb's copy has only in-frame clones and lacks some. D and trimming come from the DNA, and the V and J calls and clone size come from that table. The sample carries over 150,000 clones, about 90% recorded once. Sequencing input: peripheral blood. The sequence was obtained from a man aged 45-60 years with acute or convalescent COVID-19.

The CDR3 DNA reads as TGTGCCAGCAGTCCGCAGGCGCGGAACACTGAAGCTTTCTTT. As protein: CASSPQARNTEAFF. The chain has TRBV3-1 (or the pseudogene TRBV3-2) and TRBJ1-1; D is unclear. Germline V gene data show CDR1 as LGHDT and CDR2 as YNNKEL (reference sequence). The CDR3 covers 14 residues. Trimming took 6 bases from V and 1 from J, leaving 12 bases between them.